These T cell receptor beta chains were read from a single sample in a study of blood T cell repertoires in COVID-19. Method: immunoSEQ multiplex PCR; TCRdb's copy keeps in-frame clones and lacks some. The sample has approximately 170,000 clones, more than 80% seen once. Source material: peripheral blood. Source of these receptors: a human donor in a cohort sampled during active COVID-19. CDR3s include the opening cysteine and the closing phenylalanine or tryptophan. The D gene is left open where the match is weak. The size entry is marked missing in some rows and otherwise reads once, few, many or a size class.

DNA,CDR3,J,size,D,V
TGCGCCAGCAGCCCCGGGACAGGGGGAGGCGGCTACACCTTC,CASSPGTGGGGYTF,TRBJ1-2,.,TRBD1,TRBV5-1
TGTGCCAGCCAACTAGCGACCCACAATGAGCAGTTCTTC,CASQLATHNEQFF,TRBJ2-1,.,TRBD2,TRBV28
TGTGCCAGCAGTTACTCCCCTCCCGGGACTAGGGTAGGTAATGAGCAGTTCTTC,CASSYSPPGTRVGNEQFF,TRBJ2-1,once,TRBD2,TRBV6-2/TRBV6-3
TGTGCCAGCAGCTCTCCTCCTAACTATGGCTACACCTTC,CASSSPPNYGYTF,TRBJ1-2,.,.,TRBV11-1
TGTGCCACCAGCAGAGATATGGGCAACGAGCAGTACTTC,CATSRDMGNEQYF,TRBJ2-7,.,.,TRBV15
TGTGCCAGCAGCCCCTCCGGGGGCAATCAGCCCCAGCATTTT,CASSPSGGNQPQHF,TRBJ1-5,.,.,TRBV7-3
TGTGCCAGCAGCGTAGCTTCGGGGAGCTCCTATAATTCACCCCTCCACTTT,CASSVASGSSYNSPLHF,TRBJ1-6,.,.,TRBV9
TGTGCCAGCACCCCCGATAGCTCCTACGAGCAGTACTTC,CASTPDSSYEQYF,TRBJ2-7,.,.,TRBV2
TGCGCCAGCAGTGTACGGGGGGAGGGCCAGCCCCAGCATTTT,CASSVRGEGQPQHF,TRBJ1-5,.,.,TRBV10-1
TGTGCCACCAGAGAGTTATCGGGGGACTTCAATCAGCCCCAGCATTTT,CATRELSGDFNQPQHF,TRBJ1-5,.,.,TRBV15
TGCGCCAGCAGCTTTGGAGGTTACAATGAGCAGTTCTTC,CASSFGGYNEQFF,TRBJ2-1,.,.,TRBV5-1
TGTGCCAGCAGCTTATTGGGAGGTTCCGAGCAGTACTTC,CASSLLGGSEQYF,TRBJ2-7,.,.,TRBV11-2
TGTGCCAGCAGCAAGGGGGCGGGACCCTACAATGAGCAGTTCTTC,CASSKGAGPYNEQFF,TRBJ2-1,.,.,TRBV27
TGTGCCTGGAAGTATACAGAGAACACTGAAGCTTTCTTT,CAWKYTENTEAFF,TRBJ1-1,.,.,TRBV30
TGCGCCAGCAGCCAAGATTGGGTGGGTGGCGCTGCGGGGGAGACCCAGTACTTC,CASSQDWVGGAAGETQYF,TRBJ2-5,.,.,TRBV4-3
TGTGCCAGTAGTATTGGGGGGGTTCACCAAGAGACCCAGTACTTC,CASSIGGVHQETQYF,TRBJ2-5,.,TRBD2,TRBV19
TGTGCCATAGGACATTCGAGCTCCTACGAGCAGTACTTC,CAIGHSSSYEQYF,TRBJ2-7,.,.,TRBV10-3
TGTGCCAGCAGTAAAGGGGGCGTCTGGGGCTACACCTTC,CASSKGGVWGYTF,TRBJ1-2,.,TRBD1,TRBV28
TGTGCCAGCAGCGACTTGCGGGAGTGGGGCAATGAGCAGTTCTTC,CASSDLREWGNEQFF,TRBJ2-1,.,TRBD2,TRBV5-4
TGCGCCAGCAGCCAAGATTCGGCGGCGATCACTGAAGCTTTCTTT,CASSQDSAAITEAFF,TRBJ1-1,.,.,TRBV4-3
TGTGCCAGCAGCGTAGGCGGGGGAGGGGTCGAAAAACTGTTTTTT,CASSVGGGGVEKLFF,TRBJ1-4,few,.,TRBV9
TGTGCCAGCAGATCTTCTTCACCCCTCCACTTT,CASRSSSPLHF,TRBJ1-6,.,.,TRBV28
TGCAGTGCTGGTATAGTCAATGAGCAGTTCTTC,CSAGIVNEQFF,TRBJ2-1,.,.,TRBV20-1
TGTGCCAGCAGCCCACCGGGACTAGCGGGGAGGCAGTACTTC,CASSPPGLAGRQYF,TRBJ2-7,few,TRBD2,TRBV5-6
TGTGCCAGCAGCCCCAGGAGGGCGGGAGTGGGCTACGAGCAGTACTTC,CASSPRRAGVGYEQYF,TRBJ2-7,few,TRBD2,TRBV7-2
TGTGCCAGCAGCGTACAGGGATATGAGCAGTTCTTC,CASSVQGYEQFF,TRBJ2-1,.,.,TRBV7-9
TGTGCCAGCAGTTATGGGCCAGGGGCCTACGAGCAGTACTTC,CASSYGPGAYEQYF,TRBJ2-7,.,.,TRBV6-2/TRBV6-3
TGTGCCAGCAGTGGCAAGAGCGGGAGGACTCCCTACGAGCAGTACTTC,CASSGKSGRTPYEQYF,TRBJ2-7,.,TRBD2,TRBV2
TGTGCCAGCAGTTCCGGGACTGGAGTTGAGCAGTTCTTC,CASSSGTGVEQFF,TRBJ2-1,.,.,TRBV28
TGTGCCAGTAGGAACTCCCAGCGGCCCTCCTACAATGAGCAGTTCTTC,CASRNSQRPSYNEQFF,TRBJ2-1,.,.,TRBV19
TGTGCCAGCAGCCAAGGGACTTCCCAAAACACTGAAGCTTTCTTT,CASSQGTSQNTEAFF,TRBJ1-1,.,.,TRBV3-1/TRBV3-2
TGTGCCTGGAGTGGGACTAGTCAGGATACGCAGTATTTT,CAWSGTSQDTQYF,TRBJ2-3,.,TRBD2,TRBV30
TGTGCCAGCAGTTACGGCCGGGGCTCCTACGAGCAGTACTTC,CASSYGRGSYEQYF,TRBJ2-7,.,.,TRBV6-5
TGTGCCAGCAGCCTACTTGCGGGGCTGGTCAATGAGCAGTTCTTC,CASSLLAGLVNEQFF,TRBJ2-1,once,.,TRBV5-5
TGCGCCAGCAGCCGGGAGGGGTACGGGAACACTGAAGCTTTCTTT,CASSREGYGNTEAFF,TRBJ1-1,.,.,TRBV5-1
TGTGCCAGCTCATATACAGGGCAAGAGACCCAGTACTTC,CASSYTGQETQYF,TRBJ2-5,.,.,TRBV18
TGTGCCAGCTCACCCGGACTAGTCTACGAGCAGTACTTC,CASSPGLVYEQYF,TRBJ2-7,.,TRBD2,TRBV18
TGTGCCAGCAGCCAAGATGGGCCCGCCGCCGGTACGCAGTATTTT,CASSQDGPAAGTQYF,TRBJ2-3,once,.,TRBV3-1/TRBV3-2
TGTGCCAGCAGCCCGGACAGCTTCTATGGCTACACCTTC,CASSPDSFYGYTF,TRBJ1-2,.,.,TRBV27
TGTGCCACCATTGGGGAGGGATCGACTAACACCGGGGAGCTGTTTTTT,CATIGEGSTNTGELFF,TRBJ2-2,many,TRBD2,TRBV18
TGTGCCAGCAGCTCCGGCCCCTCAGGATTCTACGAGCAGTACTTC,CASSSGPSGFYEQYF,TRBJ2-7,.,.,TRBV11-2
TGTGCCAGCACCCGAAGGGGTTCTGGAAACACCATATATTTT,CASTRRGSGNTIYF,TRBJ1-3,.,.,TRBV6-5
TGTGCCAGCGGAGACCAGGGGGCTAGGTCACCCCTCCACTTT,CASGDQGARSPLHF,TRBJ1-6,.,TRBD1,TRBV25-1
TGCGCCAGCAGCCAAGGGGGGGGCGGGAGGACATTGGGCGAGCAGTACTTC,CASSQGGGGRTLGEQYF,TRBJ2-7,.,TRBD2,TRBV4-3
TGTGCCAGCAGTTCGCGAGGCACTGAAGCTTTCTTT,CASSSRGTEAFF,TRBJ1-1,.,.,TRBV6-5
TGTGCCAGCAGCACCGGGAGCTCCTACGAGCAGTACTTC,CASSTGSSYEQYF,TRBJ2-7,.,.,TRBV2
TGCAGCGGTGGGGGCGGGGGGACGAACAATGAGCAGTTCTTC,CSGGGGGTNNEQFF,TRBJ2-1,.,TRBD2,TRBV29-1
TGCGCCAGCAGCCTCGATTTGGGCAATTCACCCCTCCACTTT,CASSLDLGNSPLHF,TRBJ1-6,.,.,TRBV5-1
TGCGCCAGCAGCCAAGATCGACTAGCGGGGATCAATCTGGGCACCGGGGAGCTGTTTTTT,CASSQDRLAGINLGTGELFF,TRBJ2-2,few,TRBD2,TRBV4-3